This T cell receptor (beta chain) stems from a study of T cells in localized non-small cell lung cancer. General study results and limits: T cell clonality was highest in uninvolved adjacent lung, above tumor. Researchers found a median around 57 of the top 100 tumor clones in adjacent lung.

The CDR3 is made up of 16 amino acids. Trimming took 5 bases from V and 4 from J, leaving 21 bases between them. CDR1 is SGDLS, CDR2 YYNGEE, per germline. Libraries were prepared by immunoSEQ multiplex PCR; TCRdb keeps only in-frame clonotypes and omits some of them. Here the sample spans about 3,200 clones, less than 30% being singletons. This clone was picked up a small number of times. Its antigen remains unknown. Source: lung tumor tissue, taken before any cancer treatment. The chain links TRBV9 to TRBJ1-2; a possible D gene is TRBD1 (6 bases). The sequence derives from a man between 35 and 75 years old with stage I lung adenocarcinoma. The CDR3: CASSETVGGPSYGYTF. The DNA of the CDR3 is TGTGCCAGCAGTGAGACCGTAGGGGGGCCAAGCTATGGCTACACCTTC.